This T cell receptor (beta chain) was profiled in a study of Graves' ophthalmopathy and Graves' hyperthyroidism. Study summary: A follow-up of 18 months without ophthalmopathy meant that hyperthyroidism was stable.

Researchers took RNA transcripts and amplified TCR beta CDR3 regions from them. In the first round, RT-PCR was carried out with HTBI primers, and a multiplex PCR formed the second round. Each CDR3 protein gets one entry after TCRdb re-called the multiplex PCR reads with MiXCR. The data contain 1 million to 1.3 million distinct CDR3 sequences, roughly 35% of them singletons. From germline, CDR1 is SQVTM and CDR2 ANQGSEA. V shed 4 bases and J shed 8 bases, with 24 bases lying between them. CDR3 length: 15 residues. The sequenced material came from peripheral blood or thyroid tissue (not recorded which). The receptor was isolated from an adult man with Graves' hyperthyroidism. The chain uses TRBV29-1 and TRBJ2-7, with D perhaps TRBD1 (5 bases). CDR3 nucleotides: TGCAGCGTTGCCAGCAGCTCCTCGCAGGGAAGTCAGCAGTACTTC. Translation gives CSVASSSSQGSQQYF.